These 28 T cell receptor beta chains were all obtained from the same sample, sequenced in a study of T cell responses to AZD1222 COVID-19 vaccine. Only in-frame clones appear in the TCRdb table, and some are missing; sequencing was by immunoSEQ multiplex PCR. Found here are approximately 100,000 clones, about nine tenths of them singletons; the top ten hold 1% to 1.5%. This specimen was peripheral blood, taken on day 0 of AZD1222 vaccination. The source is an adult in good health.

This sequence joins TRBV28 and TRBJ2-5; D is ambiguous. V was cut by 6 bases and J by 5 bases, with 16 bases left in between. Germline V lookup: CDR1 MDHEN, CDR2 SYDVKM. There are 14 residues in the CDR3. This chain's CDR3 is CASSQDGSRETQYF. In DNA, the CDR3 is TGTGCCAGCAGCCAAGACGGCAGCAGGGAGACCCAGTACTTC.

The chain joins TRBV28 to TRBJ1-6, with a weak D call TRBD1 (6 bases). The CDR3 covers 15 residues. Between the trimmed V and J ends, which lost 5 bases and 7 bases, there was a span of 15 bases. Germline V gives CDR1 MDHEN, CDR2 SYDVKM. The CDR3 is CASSLSAGENSPLHF. CDR3 nucleotides: TGTGCCAGCAGTCTCAGCGCAGGGGAGAATTCACCCCTCCACTTT.

The CDR3 coding sequence is TGCGCCAGCAGCTTAACAGGGGATTCACCCCTCCACTTT. Its protein product is CASSLTGDSPLHF. The genes are TRBV5-1 and TRBJ1-6; 7 bases align to TRBD1. The trim removed 2 bases at V and 8 bases at J, leaving 1 base unmatched. In germline, CDR1 is SGHRS, CDR2 YFSETQ. The CDR3 contains 13 residues.

The chain joins TRBV27 to TRBJ1-4, with 7 nucleotides matching TRBD1. V trimming: 8 bases; J trimming: 5 bases; junction bases outside the gene matches: 11. Germline V lookup: CDR1 MNHEY, CDR2 SMNVEV (reference sequence). CDR3 length: 15 residues. CDR3 region: CASGPQGGGNEKLFF. CDR3 sequence (DNA): TGTGCCAGCGGTCCCCAGGGGGGAGGGAATGAAAAACTGTTTTTT.

V and J are TRBV30 and TRBJ2-2; 9 positions agree with TRBD2. Losses at the gene ends were 0 bases for V and 6 bases for J; bases not matched to a gene: 11. There are 17 residues in the CDR3. Germline lookup yields CDR1 GTSNPN and CDR2 SVGIG (reference sequence). CDR3 DNA sequence: TGTGCCTGGAGTGTACCAGGGCGCGGGGGGGCCTCCGGGGAGCTGTTTTTT. Translated: CAWSVPGRGGASGELFF.

The gene calls are TRBV18 and TRBJ1-4; D uncertain. CDR1 is KGHSH, CDR2 LQKENI, per germline. The CDR3 runs to 13 residues. V gave up 3 bases and J gave up 7 bases, with 9 bases separating them. The CDR3, as DNA: TGTGCCAGCTCACCCGATGTACGTGAAAAACTGTTTTTT. Translated, it gives CASSPDVREKLFF.

The rearrangement uses TRBV28 and TRBJ2-2; D is ambiguous. From germline, CDR1 is MDHEN and CDR2 SYDVKM. Trimming left V 2 bases short and J 1 base short, with 8 bases between. CDR3 length equals 15 residues. CDR3: CASSLVGRNTGELFF. The CDR3 DNA sequence: TGTGCCAGCAGTTTAGTGGGAAGGAACACCGGGGAGCTGTTTTTT.

The V gene is TRBV9, the J gene TRBJ2-2; D is undetermined. The CDR3 spans 14 residues. V was trimmed by 0 bases and J by 4 bases, leaving 7 bases between them. Germline loops: CDR1 SGDLS, CDR2 YYNGEE. This CDR3 is CASSVVTGTGELFF. Written as DNA, the CDR3 is TGTGCCAGCAGCGTAGTCACTGGCACCGGGGAGCTGTTTTTT. Complete variable domain (other parts from reference TRBV9 and TRBJ2-2): DSGVTQTPKHLITATGQRVTLRCSPRSGDLSVYWYQQSLDQGLQFLIQYYNGEERAKGNILERFSAQQFPDLHSELNLSSLELGDSALYFCASSVVTGTGELFFGEGSRLTVL.

The chain uses TRBV7-9 and TRBJ1-1; no clear D. This CDR3 spans 14 amino acids. V dropped 1 base and J dropped 1 base, with 7 bases sitting between them. Germline V lookup: CDR1 SEHNR, CDR2 FQNEAQ (reference sequence). CDR3 nucleotide sequence: TGTGCCAGCAGCTTAGTCGAGGGGAACACTGAAGCTTTCTTT. Translating it yields CASSLVEGNTEAFF.

Turning to this clone: A junction boundary mismatches the germline segment, possibly from a read error. The identical CDR3 is also encoded by other nucleotide sequences in the sample. The chain uses TRBV11-2 and TRBJ2-2, with 8 bases aligning to TRBD1. The CDR3 runs 17 residues. Germline V gene lookup returns CDR1 SGHAT and CDR2 FQNNGV. CDR3 nucleotide sequence: TGTGCCAGCAGCCCTCAGGGGGCAATTTATGGAACCGGGGAGTTGTTTTTT. Its translation is CASSPQGAIYGTGELFF. Full variable domain (remainder filled in from reference TRBV11-2 and TRBJ2-2): EAGVAQSPRYKIIEKRQSVAFWCNPISGHATLYWYQQILGQGPKLLIQFQNNGVVDDSQLPKDRFSAERLKGVDSTLKIQPAKLEDSAVYLCASSPQGAIYGTGELFFGEGSRLTVL.

This chain links TRBV29-1 with TRBJ2-1, with 7 nucleotides matching TRBD1. Germline-derived CDR1 and CDR2 are SQVTM and ANQGSEA. The length of the CDR3 is 12 residues. The CDR3 sequence: CSGDSSYNEQFF. CDR3 coding DNA: TGCAGTGGGGACAGCTCCTACAATGAGCAGTTCTTC.

In its sample, this clone was seen a few times. The rearrangement joins TRBV7-9 to TRBJ1-3; TRBD1 might be the D (6 bases). The germline gives CDR1 SEHNR, CDR2 FQNEAQ (reference sequence). This CDR3 comprises 19 residues. The germline V and J ends were trimmed by 1 base and 3 bases, with 22 bases remaining between them. The DNA of the CDR3 is TGTGCCAGCAGCTTAGTCTCCATAAGCGGGACACATCTTGGAAACACCATATATTTT. The encoded protein is CASSLVSISGTHLGNTIYF.

For the CDR3, the DNA is TGTGCCAGCAGCTTAGGTGTGGAGGATTATGGCTACACCTTC. This gives the protein CASSLGVEDYGYTF. The chain employs TRBV11-2 and TRBJ1-2; D call uncertain. The CDR3 is 14 amino acids. The ends were cut back, 1 base at V and 5 bases at J, with 11 bases in the middle. The germline CDR1 and CDR2 sequences are SGHAT and FQNNGV.

The CDR3 DNA is TGTGCCAGCAGCGTAGCCCCAGGGGAGTCTCGCAATCAGCCCCAGCATTTT. Its protein product is CASSVAPGESRNQPQHF. V usage is TRBV9 and J usage is TRBJ1-5; D might be TRBD1 (6 bases). The V gene lost 0 bases and the J gene lost 2 bases, with 15 bases spanning the gap. Germline V gene lookup returns CDR1 SGDLS and CDR2 YYNGEE. The CDR3 is made up of 17 amino acids.

This rearrangement joins TRBV19 to TRBJ2-7; D call uncertain. The CDR3 totals 13 residues. V lost 5 bases and J 3 bases, leaving 11 bases between the germline ends. Germline V gene data show CDR1 as LNHDA and CDR2 as SQIVND (reference sequence). The CDR3 nucleotides read TGTGCCAGTAGTGCCGGTATTCTCTACGAGCAGTACTTC. It specifies CASSAGILYEQYF.

This chain uses TRBV27 with TRBJ2-5; a weak D match, TRBD1 (5 bases). There are 14 residues in the CDR3. Trimming shortened V by 3 bases and J by 4 bases, and 12 bases separated the two germline ends. Germline CDR1 and CDR2: MNHEY and SMNVEV (reference sequence). The chain's CDR3 is CASSFVQGAETQYF. Here the CDR3 DNA reads TGTGCCAGCAGTTTTGTCCAGGGTGCAGAGACCCAGTACTTC.

This clone occurred once. The chain is built from TRBV5-1 and TRBJ2-1, with D perhaps matching TRBD1 (6 bases). CDR1 SGHRS and CDR2 YFSETQ come from the germline V gene. Trimming took 5 bases from V and 1 from J, leaving 13 bases between them. The CDR3 covers 15 residues. This chain's CDR3 is CASSHRAGSYNEQFF. CDR3 coding DNA: TGCGCCAGCAGTCACAGGGCCGGGTCCTACAATGAGCAGTTCTTC. Supplemented by reference TRBV5-1 and TRBJ2-1, the full variable domain reads KAGVTQTPRYLIKTRGQQVTLSCSPISGHRSVSWYQQTPGQGLQFLFEYFSETQRNKGNFPGRFSGRQFSNSRSEMNVSTLELGDSALYLCASSHRAGSYNEQFFGPGTRLTVL.

This clone was seen a single time. The chain uses TRBV11-2 and TRBJ2-1; 7 bases match TRBD1. Germline loops: CDR1 SGHAT, CDR2 FQNNGV. The CDR3 spans 15 residues. V gave up 4 bases and J gave up 4 bases; unmatched junction bases: 7. The CDR3 bases are TGTGCCAGCAGCTCTTTAGACAGGGCGTACAATGAGCAGTTCTTC. Its protein is CASSSLDRAYNEQFF.

This chain connects TRBV5-6 to TRBJ1-6; D call uncertain. Germline-derived CDR1 and CDR2 are SGHDT and YYEEEE. V was cut by 1 base and J by 8 bases, with 7 bases left in between. This CDR3 has 13 residues. The CDR3 region is CASSLQPDSPLHF. Here the CDR3 DNA reads TGTGCCAGCAGCTTGCAGCCGGATTCACCCCTCCACTTT.

The chain links TRBV5-1 to TRBJ2-5; D is perhaps TRBD1 (5 bases). The V gene's germline CDR1 is SGHRS and CDR2 YFSETQ. CDR3 length: 12 amino acids. V lost 3 bases, J lost 5 bases, and 8 bases lay in between. The CDR3 here is CASSSNRETQYF. CDR3 nucleotides: TGCGCCAGCAGCTCTAACAGGGAGACCCAGTACTTC.

The table lists this clone with a few counts. The junction departs from the called germline gene at one end, perhaps through a read error. This chain connects TRBV29-1 to TRBJ1-5; weak D call: TRBD1 (6 bases). Germline V gives CDR1 SQVTM, CDR2 ANQGSEA. CDR3 length equals 13 residues. CDR3 nucleotide sequence: TGCAGCGTTCAAGAGGGGGGCAATCAGCCCCAGCATTTT. Translating gives CSVQEGGNQPQHF.

The chain is built from TRBV29-1 and TRBJ2-1; a possible D gene is TRBD2 (6 bases). This CDR3 spans 13 amino acids. Trimming took off 4 bases at V and 6 bases at J, with 13 bases between the two ends. Per the germline V gene, CDR1 is SQVTM and CDR2 is ANQGSEA. As DNA, the CDR3 is TGCAGCGTTGGGGGCGGGGACGGCAATGAGCAGTTCTTC. As protein: CSVGGGDGNEQFF.

CDR3 loop: CASRLGRADTQYF. CDR3 bases: TGTGCCAGCAGACTCGGGCGGGCAGATACGCAGTATTTT. The chain joins TRBV6-5 to TRBJ2-3; D perhaps matches TRBD2 (5 bases). V shed 6 bases and J shed 4 bases, with 11 bases lying between them. Germline values: CDR1 MNHEY, CDR2 SVGAGI. This CDR3 is 13 amino acids long.

V is TRBV30 and J is TRBJ1-1; a possible D gene is TRBD1 (6 bases). This CDR3 has 13 amino acids. Germline CDR1 GTSNPN, CDR2 SVGIG (reference sequence). V was pared by 2 bases and J by 4 bases, with 11 bases between. CDR3 residues: CAWSPGDPTEAFF. As DNA, the CDR3 is TGTGCCTGGAGTCCAGGGGATCCCACTGAAGCTTTCTTT.

The rearrangement links TRBV27 to TRBJ1-6, with D uncertain. V was clipped by 0 bases and J by 4 bases, with 7 bases between them. CDR1 MNHEY and CDR2 SMNVEV come from the germline V gene (reference sequence). The CDR3 has 15 residues. The CDR3 loop reads CASSLSSHYNSPLHF. CDR3 bases: TGTGCCAGCAGTTTATCATCACATTATAATTCACCCCTCCACTTT.

The chain is built from TRBV4-1 and TRBJ1-6, with 9 bases lining up with TRBD1. Trimming took 1 base from V and 2 from J; bases not matched to a gene: 3. This CDR3 is 17 amino acids long. CDR1 is MGHRA and CDR2 is YSYEKL in the germline V gene. CDR3 DNA: TGCGCCAGCAGCCAAGGGACAGGGGCCACCTATAATTCACCCCTCCACTTT. Translation: CASSQGTGATYNSPLHF.

V gene TRBV5-1 combines with J gene TRBJ1-1; D may be TRBD1 (5 bases). V was cut by 4 bases and J by 4 bases, with 17 bases left in between. The CDR3 consists of 15 residues. Germline V CDR1 and CDR2: SGHRS, YFSETQ. CDR3 region: CASSLGADGTTEAFF. The CDR3 DNA is TGCGCCAGCAGCCTCGGGGCAGACGGTACCACTGAAGCTTTCTTT.

V gene TRBV4-2 combines with J gene TRBJ1-4, with D tentatively TRBD1 (6 bases). V was cut by 1 base and J by 8 bases, with 20 bases left in between. The CDR3 is 17 amino acids. Germline V CDR1 and CDR2: LGHNA, YNFKEQ. The CDR3 bases are TGTGCCAGCAGCCAAGGTTTAGCTCGGGGGCCGGACGAAAAACTGTTTTTT. This sequence encodes CASSQGLARGPDEKLFF.